One and the same sample provided the 3 T cell receptor beta chains below, sequenced in a study of blood T cell repertoires in COVID-19. Assay used: immunoSEQ multiplex PCR; TCRdb lists only in-frame clones, some missing. The table shows under 200,000 clones, with about four fifths occurring only once. Sequences were obtained from peripheral blood. The receptors were sampled from a middle-aged woman with COVID-19, enrolled during active disease.

This rearrangement joins TRBV29-1 to TRBJ2-5; 12 nucleotides align to TRBD2. The CDR3 is made up of 13 amino acids. Losses at the gene ends were 7 bases for V and 7 bases for J; bases not matched to a gene: 7. The germline CDR1 and CDR2 sequences are SQVTM and ANQGSEA. The CDR3 protein is CSAGTSGLGTQYF. DNA of the CDR3: TGCAGCGCCGGGACTAGCGGGCTGGGGACCCAGTACTTC.

This clone occurred once. The gene calls are TRBV6-2 or TRBV6-3 and TRBJ1-6, with 9 bases identical to TRBD1. With V trimmed by 2 bases and J by 5 bases, 7 bases remained unmatched. The germline gives CDR1 MNHEY, CDR2 SVGEGT. This CDR3 contains 17 residues. CDR3 amino acids: CASSYAWTGVDNSPLHF. DNA for the CDR3: TGTGCCAGCAGTTACGCCTGGACAGGGGTTGATAATTCACCCCTCCACTTT.

The rearrangement uses TRBV7-9 and TRBJ1-4, with TRBD1 identical over 10 bases. Germline loops: CDR1 SEHNR, CDR2 FQNEAQ (reference sequence). There are 14 residues in the CDR3. The trim removed 6 bases at V and 14 bases at J, leaving 12 bases unmatched. CDR3 DNA: TGTGCCAGCAGACTCGGACAGGGGGTCGGGCCCCTGTTTTTT. Translated, it gives CASRLGQGVGPLFF. The complete variable domain, with remaining parts taken from reference TRBV7-9 and TRBJ1-4, reads DTGVSQNPRHKITKRGQNVTFRCDPISEHNRLYWYRQTLGQGPEFLTYFQNEAQLEKSRLLSDRFSAERPKGSFSTLEIQRTEQGDSAMYLCASRLGQGVGPLFFGSGTQLSVL.